This TCR beta chain was retrieved from a study of neurological immune-mediated disorders. Study-wide points: None of the CDR3 amino acid sequences in expanded clones turned up in more than one subject, which points to private repertoires in all groups.

The sample holds many counts of this clonotype. Its cognate antigen is unknown. As for the cDNA, it was generated by 5'RACE with 10-nucleotide random UMIs. TCRdb reanalysed the 5' RACE reads using MiXCR and keeps one entry per CDR3 protein. This table has 53,000 or so distinct CDR3 sequences, 7% to 10% appearing once. Time point denoted: longitudinal time-point 3. The controls, all healthy individuals, were blood bank volunteers in Maryland, USA. The TCR was taken from a woman aged 40 to 50 in good health. Material for sequencing was PBMCs.

The CDR3 here is CASRLRTGEADTQYF. CDR3 DNA: TGTGCCAGCAGACTACGGACAGGGGAGGCAGATACGCAGTATTTT. V gene TRBV2 combines with J gene TRBJ2-3, with 9 bases lining up with TRBD1. This CDR3 is 15 amino acids long. The J segment lost 4 bases and the V segment lost 6 bases, leaving 8 bases of the junction unmatched. CDR1 is SNHLY, CDR2 FYNNEI, per germline.